This TCR beta chain was obtained from a study of shared clonotypes between healthy human individuals (dated by TCRdb to the early 2020s). At the level of the whole study: The cohort comprised a couple of women and a few men aged 18 to 49 years. For each donor, CD4 naive and CD4 memory were each run on three plates, CD8 naive on two plates, and CD8 memory on one plate. To estimate repertoire size and how much clonotypes are shared between individuals, the study performed deep sequencing of blood TCR repertoires from 4 to 6 healthy adults. To increase sequencing depth and limit assay-specific biases, TCR repertoire library preparation and sequencing were carried out by different laboratories using diverse techniques. Leukapheresis yielded between about 0.85 and 10 billion PBMCs per donor. The paper as a whole reports these results and caveats: Sharing across several donors was observed for approximately 5% of naive CD4, around 3.5% of naive CD8, 2% to 2.5% of memory CD4, and over 0.3% of memory CD8 clonotypes. Even with the large sequencing depth, rarefaction of the sorted-subset datasets indicated that sequencing was incomplete. Clonotypes shared by all four sorted-subset donors showed higher generation probabilities than non-shared clonotypes. Pairwise subsampling led to the expectation that sequencing depth would affect the degree of clonotype sharing among donors. Only blood was sampled, and tissue TCR repertoires likely differ from those in blood. The small number of donors limited the genetic and exposure-history diversity represented. Naive subsets generally had larger estimated clonotype richness than memory subsets did.

The donors were healthy, HIV-negative adults who had no recently reported acute infections or vaccinations. All donors were Caucasian adults living in Nashville, Tennessee, USA. CD4+ T cells were enriched by magnetic negative selection; naive cells were then positively selected on CD45RA, and the negative fraction formed the memory subset. After blood collection by leukapheresis, PBMCs were isolated using Ficoll-Histopaque density gradient centrifugation and then cryopreserved in the vapor phase of liquid nitrogen. Purity and quantity of every magnetically sorted T cell population were checked by analytical flow cytometry. From each sorted fraction, genomic DNA was isolated and quantified by UV absorbance on a Nanodrop 2000c. Trimming takes 7 bases off V and 4 bases off J; junction bases not matched to a gene: 5. Inclusive of the bounding cysteine and phenylalanine, the CDR3 is 14 residues long. This entry keeps only the CDR3 DNA: 42 bases, framed from base 1. Looking up the germline V gene yields CDR1 MNHNS and CDR2 SASEGT.

On this clone itself: Its antigen remains undetermined. Base qualities are not recorded, but no much larger clone differs from it by a single base.

TCR CDR3 regions were amplified from genomic DNA by multiplex PCR using the deep immunoSEQ assay. For each cell subset, the extracted genomic DNA was distributed evenly across all wells of several immunoSEQ 96-well plates, and each plate served as one replicate. Each replicate PCR for sorted subsets received around 200 ng genomic DNA, equal to about 29,000 T cell genomes. Purified libraries were quantified with a Qubit 3.0 fluorometer, sized on a Bioanalyzer 2100, and re-quantified with the KAPA Library Quantification kit. Every immunoSEQ 96-well plate was sequenced on a dedicated single-read 150-cycle Illumina NextSeq 550 flow cell. In the paper's pipeline: Because only junctional sequences without quality scores were contained in the immunoSEQ output, filtering matching that applied to full-length reads could not be performed. Sequences were annotated with PyIR, a Python wrapper for IgBLAST v1.9, using IMGT germline references to assign V/J genes and CDR3. Reads were removed for weak V/J assignments (E-value above 1e-6), missing CDR3, stop codons, out-of-frame junctions, or ambiguous translated residues. V3J clonotypes were defined by identical inferred V gene, J gene, and CDR3 amino acid sequence. Percentage overlap between repertoires was calculated by dividing the number of shared unique clonotypes by the size of the smaller repertoire. Richness of each repertoire was evaluated using RTK rarefaction, the Chao1 estimator, and Recon v2.1 estimates of unobserved clonotypes. For all TCRbeta clonotypes obtained by the gDNA method from a few donors, generation probabilities were computed with OLGA. TCRdb took over this immuneACCESS table, retaining in-frame rearrangements with V and J assigned. Such tables are incomplete; in checked studies, under half of the missing clones stem from an unresolved V gene, and the remainder is unexplained. From that table come the V and J calls and clone size; the DNA was used to work out D and trimming. A total of millions of clones appear in this sample, roughly 92% of them only once. The ten largest make up roughly 0.15% of the sample.

The origin of this receptor is a man younger than 35 in good health. The sample taken for sequencing was naive CD4+ T cells sorted from blood. In the paper's terms, the cell subset or site label means: CD45RA+ positively selected. The chain employs TRBV6-1 and TRBJ2-1; 9 nucleotides in the junction match TRBD1. The CDR3 region has the sequence CASNRDREYNEQFF. The sequenced DNA is TGTGCCAGCAACCGGGACAGGGAATACAATGAGCAGTTCTTC.